One and the same sample provided the 32 T cell receptor beta chains below, sequenced in a study of B cell selection in AIRE deficiency. The regulatory T cell sort gate was CD4+CD25hiCD127low/negative. Repertoires were generated with immunoSEQ multiplex PCR, while TCRdb's copy carries only in-frame clones and drops some. The sample has about 26,000 clones, around 93% seen once; the top ten hold around 1.1%. Material: CD4+CD25+ Tregs sorted from PBMCs. These TCRs come from a human donor in good health.

The V gene is TRBV7-2, the J gene TRBJ2-1; perhaps TRBD2 as D (6 bases). V lost 3 bases to trimming and J lost 12 bases, with 15 bases between them. CDR1 and CDR2 (germline): SGHTA, FQGNSA. This CDR3 has 13 residues. CDR3: CASSFLSWGGQFF. For the CDR3, the DNA is TGTGCCAGCAGCTTTCTTTCGTGGGGAGGGCAGTTCTTC.

The V call is TRBV5-1, the J call TRBJ1-4, with TRBD1 matching 7 bases. CDR3 length equals 16 residues. J gave up 1 base and V 4 bases, and 7 bases lay outside the gene matches. Germline CDR1 reads SGHRS; CDR2 reads YFSETQ. CDR3 sequence: CASSRDRVETNEKLFF. For the CDR3, the DNA is TGCGCCAGCAGCCGAGACAGGGTGGAAACTAATGAAAAACTGTTTTTT. The full variable domain, its missing parts supplied by reference TRBV5-1 and TRBJ1-4, is KAGVTQTPRYLIKTRGQQVTLSCSPISGHRSVSWYQQTPGQGLQFLFEYFSETQRNKGNFPGRFSGRQFSNSRSEMNVSTLELGDSALYLCASSRDRVETNEKLFFGSGTQLSVL.

CDR3 in DNA: TGTGCCACCAGCTACCGGGACAGACCGAACACTGAAGCTTTCTTT. Translated, it gives CATSYRDRPNTEAFF. The rearrangement uses TRBV15 and TRBJ1-1; 7 positions match TRBD1. V lost 5 bases to trimming and J lost 1 base; unmatched junction nucleotides: 7. Germline-derived CDR1 and CDR2 are LNHNV and YYDKDF (reference sequence). The CDR3 sequence is 15 residues long.

The chain has TRBV4-1 and TRBJ2-1; the match to TRBD1 covers 9 bases. The CDR3 covers 17 residues. V was clipped by 0 bases and J by 4 bases; unmatched bases: 7. Per the germline V gene, CDR1 is MGHRA and CDR2 is YSYEKL. The CDR3 DNA is TGCGCCAGCAGCCAAGATGGAGGGACAGGGTCTTACAATGAGCAGTTCTTC. It is translated as CASSQDGGTGSYNEQFF.

This clone came up once. J is TRBJ1-2 and V is TRBV2; possibly TRBD1 for D (5 bases). The CDR3 totals 14 residues. Germline V CDR1 and CDR2: SNHLY, FYNNEI. With 2 bases removed from V and 5 bases from J, the gap between germline ends came to 12 bases. DNA for the CDR3: TGTGCCAGCAGTGAATTGGGGGTTTCATATGGCTACACCTTC. Its protein is CASSELGVSYGYTF.

The chain employs TRBV2 and TRBJ2-1; 7 bases map to TRBD1. The V gene end was trimmed by 6 bases and the J gene end by 3 bases; junction bases not matched to a gene: 2. CDR3 length: 13 residues. Germline V lookup: CDR1 SNHLY, CDR2 FYNNEI. Here the CDR3 DNA reads TGTGCCAGCAGGGCAGGGGGCTACAATGAGCAGTTCTTC. Residues: CASRAGGYNEQFF.

The rearrangement joins TRBV5-1 to TRBJ1-1; 8 nucleotides match TRBD1. This CDR3 has 14 amino acids. Germline CDR1 SGHRS, CDR2 YFSETQ. V shed 3 bases, J shed 6 bases, and the junction held 7 bases outside the gene matches. The CDR3 region has the DNA TGCGCCAGCAGCTCCCGGACAGGGAATTCTGAAGCTTTCTTT. This codes for CASSSRTGNSEAFF.

The genes are TRBV10-3 and TRBJ1-1, with TRBD1 as a possible D gene (6 bases). V lost 3 bases and J 1 base, leaving 12 bases between the germline ends. Per germline, CDR1 ENHRY and CDR2 SYGVKD. CDR3 length: 15 residues. The CDR3 loop is CAISDPTGWNTEAFF. The CDR3 region has the DNA TGTGCCATCAGTGACCCGACAGGCTGGAACACTGAAGCTTTCTTT.

This clone was observed once. V and J are TRBV5-1 and TRBJ2-7; possible D gene TRBD1, 5 bases. This CDR3 comprises 14 residues. The V and J ends lost 4 bases and 3 bases respectively, with 14 bases between them. From germline, CDR1 is SGHRS and CDR2 YFSETQ. CDR3 sequence (DNA): TGCGCCAGCAGCCTAGACAGTTCCTACTACGAGCAGTACTTC. Amino acid sequence: CASSLDSSYYEQYF.

This chain joins TRBV21-1 and TRBJ1-5. TRBV21-1 is recorded as a pseudogene. The CDR3 loop spans 13 amino acids. CDR3 residues: CASSKNGFGPQHF. The CDR3 nucleotides read TGTGCCAGCAGCAAGAACGGATTTGGGCCCCAGCATTTT.

This chain links TRBV18 with TRBJ1-1; 9 nucleotides align to TRBD1. The length of the CDR3 is 16 residues. The J segment lost 4 bases and the V segment lost 3 bases, leaving 9 bases of the junction unmatched. The germline CDR1 and CDR2 sequences are KGHSH and LQKENI. For the CDR3, the DNA is TGTGCCAGCTCACCGGGACAGGGTGGAATAAGCACTGAAGCTTTCTTT. This sequence encodes CASSPGQGGISTEAFF.

V is TRBV5-1 and J is TRBJ2-5, with TRBD2 matching over 8 bases. This CDR3 spans 14 amino acids. Germline V gene data show CDR1 as SGHRS and CDR2 as YFSETQ. J was trimmed by 5 bases and V by 2 bases; bases with no gene match: 5. CDR3 DNA sequence: TGCGCCAGCAGCTTCCGGGGGGGCCGGGAGACCCAGTACTTC. This gives the protein CASSFRGGRETQYF.

As DNA, the CDR3 is TGTGCCAGCAGCTCAGACAGGGTGAAATTCTTC. It is translated as CASSSDRVKFF. The rearrangement links TRBV11-3 to TRBJ2-1; 7 nucleotides align to TRBD1. CDR1 SGHNT and CDR2 YENEEA come from the germline V gene. The CDR3 has 11 residues. V was clipped by 4 bases and J by 16 bases; unmatched bases: 7. Based on the CDR3 plus reference TRBV11-3 and TRBJ2-1, the full variable domain is EAGVVQSPRYKIIEKKQPVAFWCNPISGHNTLYWYLQNLGQGPELLIRYENEEAVDDSQLPKDRFSAERLKGVDSTLKIQPAELGDSAVYLCASSSDRVKFFGPGTRLTVL.

The chain has TRBV5-8 and TRBJ1-1, with D perhaps matching TRBD1 (5 bases). There are 15 residues in the CDR3. Looked up from germline, CDR1 is SGHTS and CDR2 is YDEGEE. V dropped 0 bases and J dropped 1 base, with 10 bases sitting between them. CDR3 sequence (DNA): TGTGCCAGCAGCTTGGAGGGACGGTGGAACACTGAAGCTTTCTTT. Its protein is CASSLEGRWNTEAFF. The full variable domain, rest sourced from reference TRBV5-8 and TRBJ1-1, is EAGVTQSPTHLIKTRGQQATLRCSPISGHTSVYWYQQALGLGLQFLLWYDEGEERNRGNFPPRFSGRQFPNYSSELNVNALELEDSALYLCASSLEGRWNTEAFFGQGTRLTVV.

This chain's CDR3 is CAWRGQFNEKLFF. The CDR3 DNA reads as TGTGCCTGGAGGGGCCAGTTTAATGAAAAACTGTTTTTT. The chain is built from TRBV30 and TRBJ1-4, with unresolved D. The V gene lost 3 bases and the J gene lost 4 bases, with 9 bases spanning the gap. The CDR3 spans 13 residues. The V gene's germline CDR1 is GTSNPN and CDR2 SVGIG (reference sequence).

The genes are TRBV6-1 and TRBJ1-2; D gene ambiguous. The germline CDR1 and CDR2 sequences are MNHNS and SASEGT. V was clipped by 7 bases and J by 4 bases, with 13 bases between them. The CDR3 has 13 amino acids. CDR3 sequence reads: CASTPSDLYGYTF. CDR3 nucleotides: TGTGCCAGCACCCCGAGCGATCTCTATGGCTACACCTTC.

This chain connects TRBV5-1 to TRBJ2-3, with 8 positions matching TRBD2. The CDR3 covers 18 residues. The germline V gene encodes CDR1 SGHRS and CDR2 YFSETQ. V trimming: 2 bases; J trimming: 6 bases; junction bases outside the gene matches: 17. CDR3 nucleotide sequence: TGCGCCAGCAGCTTCTCCCATGGCGGGGGGCCAGGGGCGGATACGCAGTATTTT. Amino acids: CASSFSHGGGPGADTQYF.

This clone occurred once. The chain has TRBV18 and TRBJ1-1; tentatively, D is TRBD1 (6 bases). Trimming pared 0 bases from V and 3 bases from J, leaving 17 bases between. The CDR3 extends over 17 amino acids. The germline CDR1 and CDR2 sequences are KGHSH and LQKENI. The CDR3 spells CASSPPPKIPGDTEAFF. CDR3 nucleotide sequence: TGTGCCAGCTCACCACCTCCTAAAATACCAGGGGACACTGAAGCTTTCTTT. Using reference TRBV18 and TRBJ1-1 for the parts outside the CDR3, the full variable domain is NAGVMQNPRHLVRRRGQEARLRCSPMKGHSHVYWYRQLPEEGLKFMVYLQKENIIDESGMPKERFSAEFPKEGPSILRIQQVVRGDSAAYFCASSPPPKIPGDTEAFFGQGTRLTVV.

The chain recombines TRBV27 with TRBJ2-5; no clear D gene. The CDR3 spans 14 residues. The V gene's germline CDR1 is MNHEY and CDR2 SMNVEV (reference sequence). The ends were cut back, 8 bases at V and 4 bases at J, with 17 bases in the middle. The CDR3 reads CASAKAKVRETQYF. CDR3 nucleotides: TGTGCCAGCGCGAAGGCGAAGGTACGAGAGACCCAGTACTTC.

J is TRBJ2-1 and V is TRBV4-2, with 10 bases lining up with TRBD2. Germline V CDR1 and CDR2: LGHNA, YNFKEQ. CDR3 length equals 16 residues. V was clipped by 6 bases and J by 3 bases; unmatched bases: 8. The chain's CDR3 is CASRLTGTSDYNEQFF. CDR3 DNA sequence: TGTGCCAGCAGGCTTACAGGGACTAGCGACTACAATGAGCAGTTCTTC.

This rearrangement joins TRBV5-1 to TRBJ2-1; either TRBD1 or TRBD2 may fit D (5 bases each). This CDR3 has 14 residues. V lost 5 bases, J lost 6 bases, and 15 bases lay in between. Per the germline V gene, CDR1 is SGHRS and CDR2 is YFSETQ. The CDR3 coding sequence is TGCGCCAGCAGAACCGCCTTGAGGGGCAATGAGCAGTTCTTC. Its protein is CASRTALRGNEQFF.

J is TRBJ2-5 and V is TRBV29-1, with 10 bases matching TRBD2. Germline values: CDR1 SQVTM, CDR2 ANQGSEA. This CDR3 has 13 residues. The V segment lost 8 bases and the J segment 4 bases; nucleotides outside the gene matches: 7. Here the CDR3 DNA reads TGCAGCTTTAGCGGGGGGACGAGAGAGACCCAGTACTTC. The encoded protein is CSFSGGTRETQYF.

The chain joins TRBV5-1 to TRBJ1-3; D is unresolved. The CDR3 is 13 amino acids. With 5 bases removed from V and 0 bases from J, the gap between germline ends came to 6 bases. The germline gives CDR1 SGHRS, CDR2 YFSETQ. Written as DNA, the CDR3 is TGCGCCAGCAGACCTAGCTCTGGAAACACCATATATTTT. Translated, it gives CASRPSSGNTIYF.

The chain has TRBV19 and TRBJ2-1; 11 bases are shared with TRBD2. Germline V gives CDR1 LNHDA, CDR2 SQIVND (reference sequence). Trimming cost V 1 base and J 0 bases; bases outside gene matches: 17. The CDR3 covers 22 residues. The DNA of the CDR3 is TGTGCCAGTAGTATAGCCCTCCCCTGGCTAGCGGGGGGAGTAAGCTCCTACAATGAGCAGTTCTTC. Residues: CASSIALPWLAGGVSSYNEQFF.

This clone has a single count. The gene calls are TRBV18 and TRBJ2-2; 12 bases map to TRBD2. Per germline, CDR1 KGHSH and CDR2 LQKENI. The J segment lost 0 bases and the V segment lost 3 bases, leaving 2 bases of the junction unmatched. The CDR3 runs 17 residues. The CDR3 loop reads CASSPTSGGSNTGELFF. Written as DNA, the CDR3 is TGTGCCAGCTCACCGACTAGCGGGGGCTCGAACACCGGGGAGCTGTTTTTT.

The rearrangement links TRBV28 to TRBJ2-5; D perhaps matches TRBD2 (5 bases). The germline CDR1 and CDR2 sequences are MDHEN and SYDVKM. CDR3 length equals 14 residues. V lost 5 bases to trimming and J lost 1 base, with 11 bases between them. DNA of the CDR3: TGTGCCAGCAGTCCCCCGAGGGCCCAAGAGACCCAGTACTTC. Translating gives CASSPPRAQETQYF. Variable domain in full (rest from reference TRBV28 and TRBJ2-5): DVKVTQSSRYLVKRTGEKVFLECVQDMDHENMFWYRQDPGLGLRLIYFSYDVKMKEKGDIPEGYSVSREKKERFSLILESASTNQTSMYLCASSPPRAQETQYFGPGTRLLVL.

The chain couples TRBV6-1 to TRBJ1-2; D is unclear. V dropped 5 bases and J dropped 6 bases, with 7 bases sitting between them. Germline lookup yields CDR1 MNHNS and CDR2 SASEGT. This CDR3 contains 11 residues. CDR3 sequence: CASSSGNGYTF. DNA of the CDR3: TGTGCCAGCAGTTCTGGGAATGGCTACACCTTC.

This clone was counted only a few times. The rearrangement links TRBV28 to TRBJ1-6; TRBD1 aligns across 8 bases. The CDR3 is 14 amino acids. The V and J ends lost 5 bases and 9 bases, in that order; junction bases with no gene match: 6. Germline CDR1 is MDHEN and CDR2 is SYDVKM. This CDR3 reads CASSPGQGPSPLHF. The CDR3 DNA reads TGTGCCAGCAGTCCCGGACAGGGACCTTCACCCCTCCACTTT.

The genes are TRBV4-3 and TRBJ1-2, with D perhaps TRBD1 (5 bases). This CDR3 has 15 residues. Per the germline V gene, CDR1 is LGHNA and CDR2 is YSLEER. V lost 4 bases, J lost 2 bases, and 14 bases lay in between. CDR3 loop: CASSRERGANYGYTF. CDR3 in DNA: TGCGCCAGCAGCCGAGAGCGGGGCGCGAACTATGGCTACACCTTC.

The rearrangement links TRBV9 to TRBJ2-4; TRBD1 matches 8 bases. CDR3 size: 13 residues. After removal of 2 bases from V and 9 bases from J, the junction contained 4 bases not matched to a gene. Germline lookup yields CDR1 SGDLS and CDR2 YYNGEE. The CDR3 sequence is CASSVGQGSIQYF. CDR3 bases: TGTGCCAGCAGCGTTGGACAGGGCTCCATTCAGTACTTC.

The V and J genes are TRBV6-6 and TRBJ1-6, with a weak D call TRBD1 (5 bases). This CDR3 contains 15 residues. The germline CDR1 and CDR2 sequences are MNHNY and SVGAGI (reference sequence). The germline V and J ends were trimmed by 5 bases and 4 bases, with 12 bases remaining between them. The DNA of the CDR3 is TGTGCCAGCAGTACCCGGGACGGGTATAATTCACCCCTCCACTTT. Translation: CASSTRDGYNSPLHF.

The chain is built from TRBV18 and TRBJ1-6; 8 bases agree with TRBD1. After removal of 8 bases from V and 9 bases from J, the junction contained 9 bases not matched to a gene. This CDR3 contains 14 residues. Germline CDR1 is KGHSH and CDR2 is LQKENI. This chain's CDR3 is CASTRTGTLSPLHF. The CDR3 coding sequence is TGTGCCAGCACTCGGACAGGGACCCTTTCACCCCTCCACTTT.